This entry lists 2 T cell receptor beta chains sequenced from one sample in a study of T cell repertoires in cytomegalovirus infection. TCRdb reprocessed the reads via MiXCR and lists one record per CDR3 protein. The sample shows 200,000 to 250,000 distinct CDR3 sequences, over 20% of them seen only once. The sample consisted of CD8+ T cells from PBMCs. The receptors here all came from a human donor in good health (CMV status not recorded). Some clones in this sample may be carry-over from other donors' samples.

This clonotype has more than one count but fewer than ten. The rearrangement links TRBV5-5 to TRBJ1-5, with unresolved D. Germline assignment: CDR1 SGHKS and CDR2 YYEKEE (reference sequence). Deletions cut 0 bases from V and 11 bases from J, with 12 bases between. The CDR3 is 13 residues long. This chain's CDR3 is CASSLDVSVSQHF. The CDR3 DNA follows: TGTGCCAGCAGCTTGGATGTGTCCGTTTCCCAGCATTTT.

Only a few counts were recorded for this clonotype. The chain employs TRBV7-9 and TRBJ2-2; D is uncertain. Germline lookup yields CDR1 SEHNR and CDR2 FQNEAQ (reference sequence). Trimming cost V 5 bases and J 3 bases, with 7 bases left between them. This CDR3 contains 13 residues. CDR3 in amino acids: CASSPRDTGELFF. The CDR3 nucleotides read TGTGCCAGCAGCCCCCGTGACACCGGGGAGCTGTTTTTT.